This T cell receptor (beta chain) was sequenced in a study of shared clonotypes between healthy human individuals. Study-wide points: Compared with memory subsets, naive subsets generally had larger estimated richness.

This clone was found a few times. What it binds is not known. The study separated CD4+ cells into CD45RA+ naive and CD45RA-negative memory subsets. Germline V CDR1 and CDR2: SGHTA, FQGNSA. V lost 2 bases and J 0 bases, leaving 14 bases between the germline ends. The length of the CDR3 is 17 residues. Data came from immunoSEQ multiplex PCR; TCRdb stores just in-frame clones and leaves some out. The sample holds fewer than 850,000 clones; around 72% are singletons and the top ten take about 1.7%. This clonotype was sampled from a woman in her thirties in good health. What was sequenced was memory CD4+ T cells sorted from blood. Noted subset: CD45RA-negative fraction. This chain connects TRBV7-2 to TRBJ1-3; possible D gene TRBD1, 6 bases. The CDR3 protein is CASSLLSTGYSGNTIYF. The DNA of the CDR3 is TGTGCCAGCAGCTTACTTTCTACAGGGTACTCTGGAAACACCATATATTTT.